This T cell receptor beta chain derives from a study of shared clonotypes between healthy human individuals. Background on the study: Three plates each covered CD4 naive and memory; CD8 naive two, CD8 memory one.

Regarding this clone: Its specificity is not known.

At the deep level, the assay was run. Clones were read by immunoSEQ multiplex PCR, and TCRdb kept only the in-frame ones, dropping some. This table has about 590,000 clones, 95% to 96% appearing once. Germline assignment: CDR1 SGHDT and CDR2 YYEEEE. The V gene end was trimmed by 0 bases and the J gene end by 5 bases; junction bases not matched to a gene: 8. CDR3 size: 16 residues. Study results and caveats: Against clonotypes common to all four donors, non-shared ones had lower generation probabilities.

The naive CD8 fraction comprised CD45RO-negative cells positively selected for CCR7 and excluded terminally differentiated effector memory CD45RA+ cells. All donors were Caucasian adults living in Nashville, Tennessee. The clonotype originates from a woman aged 25 to 39 in good health. This chain connects TRBV5-6 to TRBJ2-5; 9 positions agree with TRBD2. Sequences were obtained from naive CD8+ T cells sorted from blood. The CDR3 reads CASSLEREENAETQYF. The CDR3 nucleotides are TGTGCCAGCAGCTTGGAGCGGGAGGAGAATGCCGAGACCCAGTACTTC.